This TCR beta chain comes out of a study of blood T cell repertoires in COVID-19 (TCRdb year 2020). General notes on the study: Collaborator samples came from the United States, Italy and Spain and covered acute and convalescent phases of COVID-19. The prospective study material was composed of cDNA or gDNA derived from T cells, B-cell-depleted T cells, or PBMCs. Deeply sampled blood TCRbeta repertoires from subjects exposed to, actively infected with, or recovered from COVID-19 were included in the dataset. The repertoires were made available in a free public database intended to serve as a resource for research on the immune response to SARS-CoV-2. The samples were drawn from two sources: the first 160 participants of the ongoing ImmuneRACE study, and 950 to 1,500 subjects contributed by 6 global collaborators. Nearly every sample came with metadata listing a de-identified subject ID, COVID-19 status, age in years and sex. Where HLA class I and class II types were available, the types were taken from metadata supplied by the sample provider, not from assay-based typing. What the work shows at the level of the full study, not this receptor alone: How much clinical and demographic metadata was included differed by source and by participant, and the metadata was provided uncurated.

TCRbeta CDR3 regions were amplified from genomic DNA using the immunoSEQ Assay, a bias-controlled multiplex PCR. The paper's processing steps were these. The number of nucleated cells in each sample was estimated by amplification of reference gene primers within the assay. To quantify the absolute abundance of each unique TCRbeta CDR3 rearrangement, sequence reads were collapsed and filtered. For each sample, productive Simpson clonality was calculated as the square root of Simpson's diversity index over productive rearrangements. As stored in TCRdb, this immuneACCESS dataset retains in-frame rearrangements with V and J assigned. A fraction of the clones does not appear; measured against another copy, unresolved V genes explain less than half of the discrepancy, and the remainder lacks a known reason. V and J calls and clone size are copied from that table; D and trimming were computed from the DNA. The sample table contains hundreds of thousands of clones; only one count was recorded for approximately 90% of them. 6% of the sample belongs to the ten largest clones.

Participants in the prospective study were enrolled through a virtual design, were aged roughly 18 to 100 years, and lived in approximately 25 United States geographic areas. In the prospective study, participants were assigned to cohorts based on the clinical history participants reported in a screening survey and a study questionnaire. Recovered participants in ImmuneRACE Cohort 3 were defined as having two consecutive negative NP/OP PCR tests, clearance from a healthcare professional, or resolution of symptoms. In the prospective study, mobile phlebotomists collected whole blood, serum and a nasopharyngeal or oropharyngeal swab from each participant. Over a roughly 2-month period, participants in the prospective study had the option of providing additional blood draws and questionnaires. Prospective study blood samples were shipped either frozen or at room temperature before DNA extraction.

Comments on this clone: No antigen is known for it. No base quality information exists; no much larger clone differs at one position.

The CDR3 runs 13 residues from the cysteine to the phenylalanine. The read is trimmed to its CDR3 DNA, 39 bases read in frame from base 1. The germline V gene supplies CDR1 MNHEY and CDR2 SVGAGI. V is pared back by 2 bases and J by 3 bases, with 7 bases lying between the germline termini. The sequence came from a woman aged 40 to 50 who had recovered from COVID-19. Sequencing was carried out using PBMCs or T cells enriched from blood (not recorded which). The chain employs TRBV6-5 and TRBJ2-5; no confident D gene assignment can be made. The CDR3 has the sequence CASSYAQKETQYF. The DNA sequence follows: TGTGCCAGCAGTTACGCCCAGAAAGAGACCCAGTACTTC.